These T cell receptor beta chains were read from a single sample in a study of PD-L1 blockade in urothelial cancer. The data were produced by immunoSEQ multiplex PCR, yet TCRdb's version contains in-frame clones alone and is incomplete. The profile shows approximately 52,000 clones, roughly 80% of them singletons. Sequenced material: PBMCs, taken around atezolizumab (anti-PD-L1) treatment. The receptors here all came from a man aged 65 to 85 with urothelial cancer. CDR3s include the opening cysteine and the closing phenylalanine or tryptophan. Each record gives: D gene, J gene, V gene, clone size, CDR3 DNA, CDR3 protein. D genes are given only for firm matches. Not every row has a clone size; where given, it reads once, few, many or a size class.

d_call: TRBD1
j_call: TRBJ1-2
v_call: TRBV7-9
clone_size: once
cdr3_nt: TGTGCCAGCAGCCGGACAGGGGAATTGATACATGGCTACACCTTC
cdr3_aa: CASSRTGELIHGYTF

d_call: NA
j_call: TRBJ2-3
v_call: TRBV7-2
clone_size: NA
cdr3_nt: TGTGCCAGCAGTTTAGATAGGGGAGATACGCAGTATTTT
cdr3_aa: CASSLDRGDTQYF

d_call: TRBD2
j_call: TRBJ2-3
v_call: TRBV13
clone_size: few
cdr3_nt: TGTGCCAGCAGCTTCGGGACTAGAGCAGATACGCAGTATTTT
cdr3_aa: CASSFGTRADTQYF

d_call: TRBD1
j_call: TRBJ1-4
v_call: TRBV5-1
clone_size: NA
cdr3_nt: TGCGCCAGCAAAGTCGCCGGGACAGGGCGTGAAAAACTGTTTTTT
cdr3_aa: CASKVAGTGREKLFF

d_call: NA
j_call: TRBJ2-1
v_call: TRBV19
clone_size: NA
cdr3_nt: TGTGCCAGTAGTATAGATTCGTCGAGGGCAGGGTTCTTC
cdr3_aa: CASSIDSSRAGFF

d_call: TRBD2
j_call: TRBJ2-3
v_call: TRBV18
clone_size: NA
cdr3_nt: TGTGCCAGCTTTCGGGGGGGCGCAGATACGCAGTATTTT
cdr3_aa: CASFRGGADTQYF

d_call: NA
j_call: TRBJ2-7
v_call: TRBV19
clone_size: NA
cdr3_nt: TGTGCCAGTAGTATAGGGAGTCAGCTGTACTTC
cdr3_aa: CASSIGSQLYF

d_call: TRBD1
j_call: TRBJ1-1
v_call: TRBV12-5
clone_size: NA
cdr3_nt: TGTGCTAGTGGTTTGAGGGGGCTGGGCACTGAAGCTTTCTTT
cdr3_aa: CASGLRGLGTEAFF

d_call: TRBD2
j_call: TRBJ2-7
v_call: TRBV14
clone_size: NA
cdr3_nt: TGTGCCAGCAGCCAAAGGCGGGGGGTTTACGAGCAGTACTTC
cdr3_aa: CASSQRRGVYEQYF

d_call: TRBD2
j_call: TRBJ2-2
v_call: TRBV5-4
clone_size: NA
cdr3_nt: TGTGCCAGCAGCGGGGGACTAGCGCGGAACACCGGGGAGCTGTTTTTT
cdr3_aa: CASSGGLARNTGELFF

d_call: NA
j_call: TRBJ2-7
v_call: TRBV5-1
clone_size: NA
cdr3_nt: TGCGCCAGCAGCTTGACAGAAGGCTACGAGCAGTACTTC
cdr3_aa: CASSLTEGYEQYF

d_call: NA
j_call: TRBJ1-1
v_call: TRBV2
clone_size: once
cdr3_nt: TGTGCCAGCAGAAGGGTGGGAAGGTCGATGGGGGGCACTGAAGCTTTCTTT
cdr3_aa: CASRRVGRSMGGTEAFF

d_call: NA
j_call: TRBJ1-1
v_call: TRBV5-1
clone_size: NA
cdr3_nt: TGCGCCAGCAGCTACGTGGACAGTTCTTTGAACACTGAAGCTTTCTTT
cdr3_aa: CASSYVDSSLNTEAFF

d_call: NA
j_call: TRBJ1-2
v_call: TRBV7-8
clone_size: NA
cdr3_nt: TGTGCCAGCAGCTTAGTAGGGGCTGGTGGCTACACCTTC
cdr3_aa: CASSLVGAGGYTF

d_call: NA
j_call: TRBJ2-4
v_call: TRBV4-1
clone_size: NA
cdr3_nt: TGCGCCAGCAGCCCACAGGGCTATGGGGACATTCAGTACTTC
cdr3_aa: CASSPQGYGDIQYF

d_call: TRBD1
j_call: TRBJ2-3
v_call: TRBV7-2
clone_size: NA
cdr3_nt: TGTGCCAGCAGCTTAGGGACAGGGGGCCAGAATACGCAGTATTTT
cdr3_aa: CASSLGTGGQNTQYF

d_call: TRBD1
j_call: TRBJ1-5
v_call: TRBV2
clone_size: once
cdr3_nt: TGTGCCAGCAGTGGACAGGGTTCGCATCAGCCCCAGCATTTT
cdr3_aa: CASSGQGSHQPQHF

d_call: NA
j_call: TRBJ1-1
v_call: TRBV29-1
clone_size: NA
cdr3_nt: TGCAGCGTCGAAGAGGGTGGGGGGGTAAGGCCTGAAGCTTTCTTT
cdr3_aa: CSVEEGGGVRPEAFF

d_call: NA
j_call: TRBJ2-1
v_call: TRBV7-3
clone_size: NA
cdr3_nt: TGTGCCAGCAGCTTAAGCACTGCCAATGAGCAGTTCTTC
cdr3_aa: CASSLSTANEQFF

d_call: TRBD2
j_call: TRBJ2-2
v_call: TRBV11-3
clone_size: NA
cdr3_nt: TGTGCCAGCTGTCCCCTAGCGGCGAACACCGGGGAGCTGTTTTTT
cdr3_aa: CASCPLAANTGELFF

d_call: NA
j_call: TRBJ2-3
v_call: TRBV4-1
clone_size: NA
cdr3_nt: TGCGCCAGCAGCCAGGGGGCGGGCACAGATACGCAGTATTTT
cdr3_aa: CASSQGAGTDTQYF

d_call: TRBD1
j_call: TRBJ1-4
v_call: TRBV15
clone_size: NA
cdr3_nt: TGTGCCACCAGCAGAGAGAGGGGACAGGCGCATAATGAAAAACTGTTTTTT
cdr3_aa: CATSRERGQAHNEKLFF

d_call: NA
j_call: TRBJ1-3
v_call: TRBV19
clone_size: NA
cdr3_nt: TGTGCCAGTAGCACTCATACAGGTGGAAACACCATATATTTT
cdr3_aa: CASSTHTGGNTIYF

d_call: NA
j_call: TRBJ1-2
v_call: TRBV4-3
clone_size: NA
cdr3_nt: TGCGCCAGCAGCCAAGAGGGGGGGACTGGCTATGGCTACACCTTC
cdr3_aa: CASSQEGGTGYGYTF

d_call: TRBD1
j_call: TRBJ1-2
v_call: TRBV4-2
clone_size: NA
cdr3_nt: TGTGCCAGCAGCCAAGCACTAAATACAGGGGGCATCCAAGGCTACACCTTC
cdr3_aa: CASSQALNTGGIQGYTF

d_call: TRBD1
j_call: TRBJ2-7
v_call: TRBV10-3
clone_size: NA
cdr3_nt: TGTGCCATCTCTAAGGGGCAGGGGGTCGAGCAGTACTTC
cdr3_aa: CAISKGQGVEQYF

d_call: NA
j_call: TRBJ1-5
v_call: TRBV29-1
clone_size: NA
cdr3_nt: TGCAGCGTTGCCCAGTCGGGGAATCAGCCCCAGCATTTT
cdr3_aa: CSVAQSGNQPQHF

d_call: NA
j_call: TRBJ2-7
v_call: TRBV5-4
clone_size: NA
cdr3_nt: TGTGCCAGCAGCTGGGGGCTAGGCTCCTACGAGCAGTACTTC
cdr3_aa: CASSWGLGSYEQYF

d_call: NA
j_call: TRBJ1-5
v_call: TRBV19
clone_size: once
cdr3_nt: TGTGCCAGTAGTATGTCAAATCAGCCCCAGCATTTT
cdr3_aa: CASSMSNQPQHF

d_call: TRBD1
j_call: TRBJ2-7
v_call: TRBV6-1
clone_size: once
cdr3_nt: TGTGCCAGCAGTGACTTGACCGGGACAGGGTTC
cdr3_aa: CASSDLTGTGF

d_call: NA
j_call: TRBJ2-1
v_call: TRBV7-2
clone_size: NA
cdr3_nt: TGTGCCAGCAGCTTAGAGGGCGGAGGCGATGAGCAGTTCTTC
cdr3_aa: CASSLEGGGDEQFF

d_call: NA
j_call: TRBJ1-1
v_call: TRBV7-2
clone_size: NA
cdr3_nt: TGTGCCAGCAGCTTAGAGGGGTTCGGCGCTTTCTTT
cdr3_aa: CASSLEGFGAFF

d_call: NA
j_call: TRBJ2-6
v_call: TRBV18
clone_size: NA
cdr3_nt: TGTGCCAGCTCACCCACGGGGGGGGCCAACGTCCTGACTTTC
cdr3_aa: CASSPTGGANVLTF

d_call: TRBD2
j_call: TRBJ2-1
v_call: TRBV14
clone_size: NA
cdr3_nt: TGTGCCAGCAGTCGTACTAGCGGGAGGGGCGACAATGAGCAGTTCTTC
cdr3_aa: CASSRTSGRGDNEQFF

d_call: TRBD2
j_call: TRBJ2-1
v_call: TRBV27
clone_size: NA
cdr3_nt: TGTGCCAGCAGACTAGCGGGGGTGACCTTCTCCTACAATGAGCAGTTCTTC
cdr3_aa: CASRLAGVTFSYNEQFF

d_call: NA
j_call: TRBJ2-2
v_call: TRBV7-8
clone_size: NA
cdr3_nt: TGTGCCAGCAGCTTGGGGACTCCCGGGGAGCTGTTTTTT
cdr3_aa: CASSLGTPGELFF

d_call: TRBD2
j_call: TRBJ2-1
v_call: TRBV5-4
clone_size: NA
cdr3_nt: TGTGCCAGCAGCTACGGACTAGCGGGGGGCAAGTACAATGAGCAGTTCTTC
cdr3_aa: CASSYGLAGGKYNEQFF